The 17 T cell receptor beta chains presented below share a single source sample, sequenced in a study of beta chain features in type 1 diabetes (dated by TCRdb to the late 2010s). Preparation of the library involved the immunoSEQ multiplex PCR assay. The High Capacity cDNA Reverse Transcription Kit was used to reverse transcribe all of the isolated RNA, meaning that expressed TCRB transcripts were what got sequenced. Drawn from immuneACCESS, this table holds only the in-frame rearrangements with V and J called that TCRdb kept. Clones are partly lost; checked studies trace under half to an unresolved V gene and leave the rest unexplained. Across this sample there are 120,000 to 150,000 clones, with roughly 48% seen only once. The leading ten clones occupy under 0.45% of the sample. The sample was Tregs from blood. In light of the paper, this sample's cell subset or site label describes: regulatory CD4+ T cells. The receptors were gathered from a man aged 18-30 years in good health.

V is TRBV10-3 and J is TRBJ1-4, with D unclear. CDR1 is ENHRY, CDR2 SYGVKD, per germline. This CDR3 spans 15 amino acids. The germline V and J ends were trimmed by 0 bases and 5 bases, with 10 bases remaining between them. The CDR3 here is CAISESWTGNEKLFF. CDR3 in DNA: TGTGCCATCAGTGAGTCGTGGACGGGGAATGAAAAACTGTTTTTT.

This chain joins TRBV5-6 and TRBJ1-2; tentatively, D is TRBD1 (6 bases). Trimming pared 4 bases from V and 7 bases from J, leaving 14 bases between. The CDR3 is 13 residues long. Germline V gene data show CDR1 as SGHDT and CDR2 as YYEEEE. In DNA form, the CDR3 reads TGTGCCAGCAGCCATCCGGGACAACGTGGCTACACCTTC. Encoded protein: CASSHPGQRGYTF.

This clone was found a few times. The V call is TRBV5-4, the J call TRBJ1-2; no reliable D call. Per germline, CDR1 SGHNT and CDR2 YYREEE (reference sequence). The ends were cut back, 0 bases at V and 4 bases at J, with 10 bases in the middle. The CDR3 contains 14 residues. For the CDR3, the DNA is TGTGCCAGCAGCTTGGGAGGGAGGATCTATGGCTACACCTTC. Its translation: CASSLGGRIYGYTF.

The chain has TRBV28 and TRBJ2-3, with 7 bases fitting TRBD1. The V and J ends lost 8 bases and 1 base, in that order; junction bases with no gene match: 9. The CDR3 length is 15 residues. Germline V CDR1 and CDR2: MDHEN, SYDVKM. As DNA, the CDR3 is TGTGCCAGCCTCAACTTACAGGGGCGCACAGATACGCAGTATTTT. Its translation: CASLNLQGRTDTQYF.

V gene TRBV5-6 combines with J gene TRBJ1-2, with 7 bases aligning to TRBD1. Looked up from germline, CDR1 is SGHDT and CDR2 is YYEEEE. The ends lost 6 bases at V and 4 bases at J; junction bases unmatched: 9. This CDR3 region has 14 residues. The CDR3 sequence: CASTLRNRGYGYTF. DNA for the CDR3: TGTGCCAGCACCCTCCGCAACAGGGGCTATGGCTACACCTTC.

This clone was counted between two and nine times. The genes are TRBV27 and TRBJ2-7; 10 positions match TRBD1. This CDR3 comprises 15 residues. The V segment lost 6 bases and the J segment 3 bases; nucleotides outside the gene matches: 8. Germline V gene lookup returns CDR1 MNHEY and CDR2 SMNVEV (reference sequence). The CDR3 region is CASRRQGASYYEQYF. In nucleotides, the CDR3 is TGTGCCAGCAGAAGACAGGGGGCGTCCTACTACGAGCAGTACTTC.

This clone was recorded a few times. The chain carries TRBV10-2 and TRBJ1-1; no reliable D call. V lost 3 bases and J lost 3, with 17 bases in between. Germline V lookup: CDR1 WSHSY, CDR2 SAAADI. CDR3 size: 16 residues. The CDR3 loop reads CASSDFYGPRDTEAFF. Here the CDR3 DNA reads TGCGCCAGCAGTGATTTTTATGGCCCACGGGACACTGAAGCTTTCTTT.

The V and J genes are TRBV6-6 and TRBJ2-7; 9 bases align to TRBD1. J lost 8 bases, V lost 0 bases, and 8 bases had no gene match. CDR3 length: 15 amino acids. Germline CDR1 and CDR2: MNHNY and SVGAGI (reference sequence). The CDR3 DNA reads as TGTGCCAGCAGTTACTCGCTGGGGACAGGGAGGAAGCAGTACTTC. Protein sequence: CASSYSLGTGRKQYF.

This clone came up once. The rearrangement uses TRBV19 and TRBJ2-7; 8 nucleotides match TRBD2. Unmatched junction bases numbered 5, after V lost 3 bases and J lost 1 base. Germline-derived CDR1 and CDR2 are LNHDA and SQIVND (reference sequence). The CDR3 has 15 amino acids. The CDR3 DNA sequence: TGTGCCAGTAGTATTATTACTAGCGGATCCTACGAGCAGTACTTC. Its translation: CASSIITSGSYEQYF. Full variable domain (rest looked up from reference TRBV19 and TRBJ2-7): DGGITQSPKYLFRKEGQNVTLSCEQNLNHDAMYWYRQDPGQGLRLIYYSQIVNDFQKGDIAEGYSVSREKKESFPLTVTSAQKNPTAFYLCASSIITSGSYEQYFGPGTRLTVT.

The chain combines TRBV7-3 with TRBJ2-7; 8 nucleotides line up with TRBD1. Germline V lookup: CDR1 SGHTA, CDR2 FQGTGA. The CDR3 loop spans 13 amino acids. The J segment lost 3 bases and the V segment lost 5 bases, leaving 3 bases of the junction unmatched. The DNA of the CDR3 is TGTGCCAGCAGCCTAGACAGGGGCTACGAGCAGTACTTC. Its translation is CASSLDRGYEQYF.

This clone has a handful of counts. The chain joins TRBV27 to TRBJ2-7; 13 nucleotides match TRBD2. V trimming: 4 bases; J trimming: 4 bases; junction bases outside the gene matches: 10. The CDR3 length is 17 residues. Germline CDR1 and CDR2: MNHEY and SMNVEV (reference sequence). CDR3 amino acids: CASSSPGLAGALYEQYF. The DNA for the CDR3 is TGTGCCAGCAGTTCCCCTGGACTAGCGGGGGCCCTATACGAGCAGTACTTC.

This clone came up a few times. The chain recombines TRBV7-2 with TRBJ2-3; 9 bases are a match to TRBD2. Germline V gene lookup returns CDR1 SGHTA and CDR2 FQGNSA. This CDR3 comprises 14 residues. The V segment lost 3 bases and the J segment 6 bases; nucleotides outside the gene matches: 4. In DNA form, the CDR3 reads TGTGCCAGCAGCTTGCAAGCGGGGGGCGATACGCAGTATTTT. Protein: CASSLQAGGDTQYF.

The CDR3 reads CASGSGGDGELFF. The DNA for the CDR3 is TGTGCTAGTGGTTCTGGGGGGGACGGGGAGCTGTTTTTT. V gene TRBV12-5 combines with J gene TRBJ2-2; 7 nucleotides agree with TRBD2. CDR1 and CDR2 (germline): LGHNT, FRNRAP. The CDR3 runs to 13 residues. V shed 4 bases, J shed 7 bases, and the junction held 3 bases outside the gene matches. Drawing the rest from reference TRBV12-5 and TRBJ2-2, the complete variable domain is DARVTQTPRHKVTEMGQEVTMRCQPILGHNTVFWYRQTMMQGLELLAYFRNRAPLDDSGMPKDRFSAEMPDATLATLKIQPSEPRDSAVYFCASGSGGDGELFFGEGSRLTVL.

This chain joins TRBV7-2 and TRBJ2-5; 8 nucleotides align to TRBD1. The V gene's germline CDR1 is SGHTA and CDR2 FQGNSA. Unmatched junction bases numbered 18, after V lost 4 bases and J lost 2 bases. This CDR3 spans 19 amino acids. The CDR3 reads CASSSGQRWTGYLQETQYF. In nucleotides, the CDR3 is TGTGCCAGCAGCTCGGGACAGCGATGGACAGGGTACCTACAAGAGACCCAGTACTTC.

V gene TRBV6-5 combines with J gene TRBJ1-1, with 10 bases lining up with TRBD1. The CDR3 runs to 14 residues. Germline lookup yields CDR1 MNHEY and CDR2 SVGAGI. V trimming: 6 bases; J trimming: 5 bases; junction bases outside the gene matches: 6. The CDR3 coding sequence is TGTGCCAGCAGGTCTGACAGGGGGCTTACTGAAGCTTTCTTT. Its protein product is CASRSDRGLTEAFF.

The chain is built from TRBV7-9 and TRBJ2-1; 9 bases are shared with TRBD1. In germline, CDR1 is SEHNR, CDR2 FQNEAQ (reference sequence). Germline trimming cut 6 bases from V and 3 bases from J; bases unmatched to any gene: 6. There are 15 residues in the CDR3. The CDR3 here is CASRSRQGDYNEQFF. CDR3 sequence (DNA): TGTGCCAGCAGATCTCGACAGGGGGACTACAATGAGCAGTTCTTC. The full variable domain, completed using reference TRBV7-9 and TRBJ2-1, is DTGVSQNPRHKITKRGQNVTFRCDPISEHNRLYWYRQTLGQGPEFLTYFQNEAQLEKSRLLSDRFSAERPKGSFSTLEIQRTEQGDSAMYLCASRSRQGDYNEQFFGPGTRLTVL.

The chain carries TRBV7-2 and TRBJ2-3; weak D call: TRBD2 (5 bases). V lost 2 bases and J 4 bases, leaving 10 bases between the germline ends. Per the germline V gene, CDR1 is SGHTA and CDR2 is FQGNSA. The CDR3 has 14 residues. The CDR3 nucleotides are TGTGCCAGCAGCTTATATCTAGCAGCAGATACGCAGTATTTT. Translated: CASSLYLAADTQYF.